This T cell receptor (beta chain) was identified during a study of CD8+CD57+ T cells in acquired aplastic anemia. Of note for this clonotype: Its target is not known.

Between the trimmed V and J ends, which lost 4 bases and 0 bases, there was a span of 7 bases. Germline V gives CDR1 SGHNT, CDR2 YYREEE (reference sequence). The CDR3 length is 13 residues. Whoever was chosen for sequencing had shown CD8+CD57+ cell expansion by flow cytometry. The diagnosis in all patients was severe acquired aplastic anemia. The study, taken as a whole, reports: No significant patient-versus-control difference appeared in CD8+ Simpson's diversity.

Template material for TCR beta VDJ and CDR3 profiling consisted of genomic DNA. MiXCR was run by TCRdb on the reads, yielding one entry per CDR3 protein. The table includes 300,000 or so distinct CDR3 sequences, under 60% detected once. This receptor was obtained from a human donor with aplastic anemia. Sequencing input: sorted CD4+, CD8+, or CD8+CD57+ T cells (not recorded which) from PBMCs. V is TRBV5-4 and J is TRBJ2-5; D uncertain. CDR3 sequence (DNA): TGTGCCAGCAGCCCACCGTACCAAGAGACCCAGTACTTC. Its translation is CASSPPYQETQYF.